This TCR beta chain was documented in a study of human T cells and chemical hapten exposure (dated by TCRdb to 2020 to 2022). Study-wide context: For sensitization, 2% DPC in acetone was applied to a 2 cm by 2 cm area of upper inner arm skin. Peripheral blood TCR repertoire changes were tracked in vivo in alopecia patients during primary and secondary sensitization to the hapten diphenylcyclopropenone (DPC). Patch tests used Finn chambers with 0.01% DPC on the upper back, scored after 6 days by International Contact Dermatitis Research Group standards. The patient cohort, mostly female, included alopecia areata with under or over 50% scalp involvement, alopecia totalis and alopecia universalis. Blood samples were taken from patients before sensitization (week 0) and at 2, 6 and about 24 weeks after DPC sensitization. Blood for TCR sequencing was provided by twenty-nine alopecia patients at one to four time points (pre-sensitization, 2, 6 and 24 weeks). Libraries were combined into a pool for sequencing, and differences in TCR yield between samples came mainly from small differences in library volumes within the pool. Patients additionally received weekly therapeutic DPC doses to the scalp throughout the approximately 22-week study period.

Libraries were prepared through RACE. The sequencer listed for this sample is NextSeq 500. Library preparation attached unique molecular identifiers to individual cDNA molecules for quantitative, reproducible TCR counting. Each blood RNA sample was used to sequence both TCR alpha and TCR beta chains. In the source study's methods: The median number of TCRs per sample was roughly 98,000, ranging from roughly 23,224 to 690,600. The Decombinator software suite was used to annotate the V, J and CDR3 of the TCR reads. Every sample was subsampled to the same number of TCRs (28,000) for the PS versus PT1 abundance plots. TCRs were defined as expanded if absent before sensitization and observed at least eight times at the 2-week time point. In-frame beta chains were kept once TCRdb had trimmed the public reads at Q25 with fastp and called clones with MiXCR. Rows matching on CDR3 protein sequence are summarized as one entry with the most common DNA and genes. TCRdb's processing, not the authors', yielded these V and J calls. Present in this sample are around 120,000 distinct CDR3 sequences, 12% to 15% of which were seen just once. The ten largest clones add up to 0.8% to 1% of the sample.

The meaning of the sample's time point label: patch test 1, 2 weeks after DPC sensitization. The sample's treatment or condition label, decoded: therapeutic diphenylcyclopropenone sensitization with weekly scalp DPC. At every patch-test visit, the blood draw took place before the patch test was put on. Patients were eligible if aged 18 to 70, diagnosed with alopecia and judged suitable for DPC therapy, and pregnant patients were excluded. Total RNA was extracted from unfractionated whole blood collected in Tempus Blood RNA tubes. What the study reported, not specific to this receptor: DPC sensitization did not change the number of TCRs with a frequency above 1 in 1000, and there was no evidence of changes in global repertoire structure. After repeated subsampling, the strength of the expansion versus patch-test correlation and the threshold at which it became significant changed. Alopecia, a presumed autoimmune disease, was present in all patients, so the immune response of the patients might differ from that of healthy individuals. Significantly more large CDR3 similarity clusters were formed by expanded TCRs than by pre-sensitization or healthy control sets, consistent with antigen-driven responses. The number of PT1 expanded TCRs positively correlated with patch test score, significant at thresholds 8, 16 and 32 but not 4.

The cysteine opens and the phenylalanine closes a CDR3 of 17 amino acids. Only the CDR3 region is kept as DNA, spanning 51 bases read in frame from base 1. V loses 2 bases at its end and J loses 3 bases; junction bases beyond the gene matches: 12. Taken from the germline V gene, the CDR1 and CDR2 loops are SGHAT and FQNNGV. As to this clonotype: It has no known antigen specificity. No base qualities exist here, and no much larger clone lies one base off it.

The rearranged chain carries TRBV11-2 and TRBJ2-5; 7 middle bases align to TRBD1. This sample comprised whole blood, obtained in connection with sensitization to the hapten diphenylcyclopropenone (DPC). The source of this sequence is a man younger than 30 with alopecia areata. Some clones in this sample may be carry-over from other donors' samples. The nucleotide sequence reads TGTGCCAGCAGCTTAACCCCGACAGGGCATCCCGAAGAGACCCAGTACTTC. Translated, it gives CASSLTPTGHPEETQYF.